The clone carrying this T cell receptor (beta chain) showed up just a few times. The data stem from a study of blood T cells in healthy people across ages. Alongside a J-beta primer mix, a sample-barcoded 5' primer served in a second PCR lasting about 7 to 11 cycles. Every molecule of cDNA carried a tag from a template-switch adaptor with 12 random nucleotides. Each CDR3 protein gets one entry after TCRdb re-called the 5' RACE reads with MiXCR. The sample records about 1.5 million distinct CDR3 sequences, less than 45% being singletons. CDR3 length equals 16 residues. Per the germline V gene, CDR1 is MNHEY and CDR2 is SMNVEV (reference sequence). The junction had 12 bases not matched to a gene; V was cut back by 7 bases and J by 1 base. PBMCs numbering at least 7 million were isolated per sample. Total RNA extraction produced at least 6 micrograms (per sample) for the study.

Input material: blood. The chain couples TRBV27 to TRBJ1-1, with 7 bases matching TRBD1. The receptor was derived from a woman younger than 35 in good health. This CDR3 is CASIRFPRDRNTEAFF. CDR3 bases: TGTGCCAGCATTCGATTCCCAAGGGACAGGAACACTGAAGCTTTCTTT.